These 16 T cell receptor beta chains share one sample of origin, sequenced in a study of T cells in lung cancer brain metastases. Sequenced by immunoSEQ multiplex PCR; TCRdb stores in-frame clones only, minus some. The table has about 7,000 clones, 70% to 90% seen once. The sample taken for sequencing was tumor tissue from the primary lung tumor. These TCRs come from a man in his forties or fifties with non-small cell lung cancer.

This chain links TRBV25-1 with TRBJ2-2; D may be TRBD1 or TRBD2 (6 bases each). V was pared by 2 bases and J by 7 bases, with 14 bases between. This CDR3 is 15 amino acids long. Germline V gene lookup returns CDR1 MGHDK and CDR2 SYGVNS. CDR3 in amino acids: CASSETPGAVGELFF. For the CDR3, the DNA is TGTGCCAGCAGTGAAACCCCGGGGGCGGTCGGGGAGCTGTTTTTT.

This rearrangement joins TRBV6-1 to TRBJ1-6, with 9 bases fitting TRBD1. Germline V gene lookup returns CDR1 MNHNS and CDR2 SASEGT. The CDR3 has 16 residues. Trimming took 4 bases from V and 2 from J; bases not matched to a gene: 3. The CDR3 DNA follows: TGTGCCAGCAGTGCTACAGGGGGCCCCTATAATTCACCCCTCCACTTT. Its protein is CASSATGGPYNSPLHF.

The chain links TRBV18 to TRBJ1-3, with TRBD1 as a possible D gene (6 bases). CDR3 length: 16 residues. Germline CDR1 and CDR2: KGHSH and LQKENI. The V and J ends lost 3 bases and 3 bases respectively, with 15 bases between them. The CDR3, as DNA: TGTGCCAGCTCACCGGGAGACGGGGGCTTTGGAAACACCATATATTTT. It encodes CASSPGDGGFGNTIYF.

The J gene is TRBJ1-2, the V gene TRBV20-1; perhaps TRBD1 as D (5 bases). The V end lost 5 bases, the J end lost 3 bases, and 7 bases lay between the germline ends. Germline V lookup: CDR1 DFQATT, CDR2 SNEGSKA (reference sequence). CDR3 size: 11 residues. The CDR3 DNA reads as TGCAGTGCTTGGGGCGACTATGGCTACACCTTC. It specifies CSAWGDYGYTF.

The gene calls are TRBV4-1 and TRBJ1-3; a possible D gene is TRBD1 (5 bases). V dropped 2 bases and J dropped 0 bases, with 8 bases sitting between them. Germline CDR1 reads MGHRA; CDR2 reads YSYEKL. CDR3 length equals 15 residues. CDR3 amino acids: CASSQTQDSGNTIYF. CDR3 coding DNA: TGCGCCAGCAGCCAAACACAGGACTCTGGAAACACCATATATTTT.

This sequence joins TRBV5-1 and TRBJ1-4; no clear D. Germline assignment: CDR1 SGHRS and CDR2 YFSETQ. Trimming pared 4 bases from V and 3 bases from J, leaving 19 bases between. There are 17 residues in the CDR3. CDR3 bases: TGCGCCAGCAGCACCGACGGGAGTCACACGGCTAATGAAAAACTGTTTTTT. Translated: CASSTDGSHTANEKLFF.

The V and J genes are TRBV13 and TRBJ2-7; 15 nucleotides agree with TRBD2. V shed 1 base and J 6 bases; nucleotides not matched to a gene: 7. Germline CDR1 and CDR2: PRHDT and FYEKMQ (reference sequence). This CDR3 is 17 amino acids long. CDR3 loop: CASSLATPGLAGGEQYF. CDR3 in DNA: TGTGCCAGCAGCTTAGCCACTCCGGGACTAGCGGGGGGCGAGCAGTACTTC.

This clone was seen only once. This chain connects TRBV5-1 to TRBJ2-7, with TRBD2 matching over 11 bases. In germline, CDR1 is SGHRS, CDR2 YFSETQ. V was pared by 1 base and J by 0 bases, with 0 bases of the junction left unmatched. The CDR3 is 15 amino acids. CDR3 nucleotides: TGCGCCAGCAGCTTGACTAGCGGGGGCTCCTACGAGCAGTACTTC. It translates to CASSLTSGGSYEQYF.

The CDR3 region is CASSVGQASTGELFF. For the CDR3, the DNA is TGTGCCAGCAGCGTAGGACAGGCGAGCACCGGGGAGCTGTTTTTT. This chain joins TRBV9 and TRBJ2-2; D perhaps matches TRBD1 (6 bases). Between the trimmed V and J ends, which lost 0 bases and 4 bases, there was a span of 10 bases. In germline, CDR1 is SGDLS, CDR2 YYNGEE. The CDR3 length is 15 residues.

V gene TRBV19 combines with J gene TRBJ2-1; D unresolved. The germline CDR1 and CDR2 sequences are LNHDA and SQIVND (reference sequence). The CDR3 is made up of 11 amino acids. With 6 bases removed from V and 5 bases from J, the gap between germline ends came to 5 bases. CDR3 nucleotide sequence: TGTGCCAGTAGAGGTGACAATGAGCAGTTCTTC. Its translation is CASRGDNEQFF.

The gene calls are TRBV6-1 and TRBJ1-6, with D uncertain. Deletions cut 1 base from V and 7 bases from J, with 5 bases between. Germline V lookup: CDR1 MNHNS, CDR2 SASEGT. CDR3 length: 13 residues. The CDR3 sequence is CASSEVRNSPLHF. CDR3 sequence (DNA): TGTGCCAGCAGTGAAGTTAGAAATTCACCCCTCCACTTT.

V and J are TRBV5-6 and TRBJ2-3; the D is unclear. Germline values: CDR1 SGHDT, CDR2 YYEEEE. The V end was cut by 0 bases, the J end by 1 base, with 3 bases between. The CDR3 is 13 amino acids. The CDR3 sequence is CASSLAGTDTQYF. Written as DNA, the CDR3 is TGTGCCAGCAGCTTGGCGGGCACAGATACGCAGTATTTT.

This CDR3 is CASSATTGLGEQYF. The CDR3 coding sequence is TGCGCCAGCAGCGCGACGACAGGCTTAGGCGAGCAGTACTTC. The chain links TRBV4-1 to TRBJ2-7, with a weak D call TRBD1 (6 bases). V lost 5 bases to trimming and J lost 6 bases, with 17 bases between them. The CDR3 totals 14 residues. Germline CDR1 is MGHRA and CDR2 is YSYEKL.

V gene TRBV5-1 combines with J gene TRBJ2-7, with D perhaps being TRBD1 or TRBD2 (5 bases each). This CDR3 spans 14 amino acids. The V end was cut by 7 bases, the J end by 2 bases, with 16 bases between. Germline V gene lookup returns CDR1 SGHRS and CDR2 YFSETQ. DNA of the CDR3: TGCGCCAGCCGCCCCCGGGACGCAGCCTACGAGCAGTACTTC. Its translation: CASRPRDAAYEQYF.

This clone came up once. This chain joins TRBV19 and TRBJ2-3, with 10 bases lining up with TRBD2. The germline gives CDR1 LNHDA, CDR2 SQIVND (reference sequence). V was clipped by 11 bases and J by 2 bases; unmatched bases: 7. The CDR3 runs 14 residues. The CDR3 DNA reads as TGTGCCTCCCGGACTAGCGGTCTCACAGATACGCAGTATTTT. Its translation is CASRTSGLTDTQYF.

J is TRBJ1-1 and V is TRBV18; possible D gene TRBD1, 6 bases. This CDR3 is built from 15 residues. The V end lost 2 bases, the J end lost 5 bases, and 15 bases lay between the germline ends. The V gene's germline CDR1 is KGHSH and CDR2 LQKENI. CDR3 coding DNA: TGTGCCAGCTCACCAGGGTCGGGGGGCTGGACTGAAGCTTTCTTT. It yields the protein CASSPGSGGWTEAFF.